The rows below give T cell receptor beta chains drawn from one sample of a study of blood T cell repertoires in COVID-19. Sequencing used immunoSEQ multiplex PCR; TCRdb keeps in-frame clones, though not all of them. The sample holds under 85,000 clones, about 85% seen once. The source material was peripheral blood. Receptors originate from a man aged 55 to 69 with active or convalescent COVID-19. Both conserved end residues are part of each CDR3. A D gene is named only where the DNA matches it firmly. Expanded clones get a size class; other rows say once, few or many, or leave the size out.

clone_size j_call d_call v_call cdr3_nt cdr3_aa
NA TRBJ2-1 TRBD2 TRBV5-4 TGTGCCAGCAGCACTTCGGGGGGGCCGAATGAGCAGTTCTTC CASSTSGGPNEQFF
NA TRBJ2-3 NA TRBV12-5 TGTGCTAGTGGTTTGGAAGGGGCTCCGAGGTTT CASGLEGAPRF
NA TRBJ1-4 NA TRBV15 TGTGCCACCAGCCCGCGGACAGCAACTAATGAAAAACTGTTTTTT CATSPRTATNEKLFF
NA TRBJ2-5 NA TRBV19 TGTGCCAGTAGCCGGGGTCCCCAAGAGACCCAGTACTTC CASSRGPQETQYF
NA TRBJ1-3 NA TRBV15 TGTGCCACCAGCGTTCGGTGGGGCGATGTCTCTGGAAACACCATATATTTT CATSVRWGDVSGNTIYF
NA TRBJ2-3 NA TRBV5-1 TGCGCCAGCAGCTTGGCCTACAGGTCGGCAGATACGCAGTATTTT CASSLAYRSADTQYF
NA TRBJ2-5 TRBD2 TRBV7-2 TGTGCCAGCAGCTCGGCGGGGGGGGAGACCCAGTACTTC CASSSAGGETQYF
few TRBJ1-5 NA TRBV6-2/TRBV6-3 TGTGCCAGCAGTTACTCCAGACAAAGCAATCAGCCCCAGCATTTT CASSYSRQSNQPQHF
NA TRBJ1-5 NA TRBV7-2 TGTGCCAGCAGCTCAAAGGCGGGCGGTCAGCCCCAGCATTTT CASSSKAGGQPQHF
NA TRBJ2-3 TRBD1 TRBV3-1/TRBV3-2 TGTGCCAGCAGTCAACACCAGGGGGTCAGCACAGATACGCAGTATTTT CASSQHQGVSTDTQYF
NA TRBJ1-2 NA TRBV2 TGTGCCAGCAGTGAAGGGACAGCCATCTATGGCTACACCTTC CASSEGTAIYGYTF
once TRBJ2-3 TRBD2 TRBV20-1 TGCAGTGCTAGTGGCGGGACTAGCGGCACAGATACGCAGTATTTT CSASGGTSGTDTQYF
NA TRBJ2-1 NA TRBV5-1 TGCGCCAGCAGTGGTGGAGGTACCTACAATGAGCAGTTCTTC CASSGGGTYNEQFF
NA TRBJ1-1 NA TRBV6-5 TGTGCCAGCGGGGGGGGACGAAACACTGAAGCTTTCTTT CASGGGRNTEAFF
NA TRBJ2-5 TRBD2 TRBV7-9 TGTGCCAGCATGGAGCGGGGGCCGATGGAGACCCAGTACTTC CASMERGPMETQYF
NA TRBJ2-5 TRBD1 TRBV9 TGTGCCAGCAGCCCCGGACAGGGTCAAGAGACCCAGTACTTC CASSPGQGQETQYF
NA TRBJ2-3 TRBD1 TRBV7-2 TGTGCCAGCAGCCCACCCACAAACTGGGACAGGGGGCGTGAAGATACGCAGTATTTT CASSPPTNWDRGREDTQYF
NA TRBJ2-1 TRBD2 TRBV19 TGTGCCAGTACCAAAACGTCCCGGGGGGGAATCAATGAGCAGTTCTTC CASTKTSRGGINEQFF
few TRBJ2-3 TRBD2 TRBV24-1 TGTGCCACCAGTAGAGCTAGCGGGGGCACAGATACGCAGTATTTT CATSRASGGTDTQYF
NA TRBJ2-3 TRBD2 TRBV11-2 TGTGCCAGCAGCTTAGAATCTAGCGGGGGCCCCATCGGGGGTAGGGGTACGCAGTATTTT CASSLESSGGPIGGRGTQYF
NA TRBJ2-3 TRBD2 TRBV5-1 TGCGCCAGCTCCCCCGGGGGGATTAGCACAGATACGCAGTATTTT CASSPGGISTDTQYF
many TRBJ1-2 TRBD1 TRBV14 TGTGCCAGCAGTCGAAACGGACAGGGCCGCTACACCTTC CASSRNGQGRYTF
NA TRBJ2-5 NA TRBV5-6 TGTGCCAGCAGCAGCCCAGCGCAGGGAGAGACCCAGTACTTC CASSSPAQGETQYF
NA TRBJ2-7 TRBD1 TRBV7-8 TGTGCCAGCAGCTTAGAGGGAACCGACAGGGGGCCTTTCGTGGGAGAGCAGTACTTC CASSLEGTDRGPFVGEQYF
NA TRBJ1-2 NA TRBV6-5 TGTGCCAGCAGTTACGTCAGGGTCGGTGATAACTATGGCTACACCTTC CASSYVRVGDNYGYTF